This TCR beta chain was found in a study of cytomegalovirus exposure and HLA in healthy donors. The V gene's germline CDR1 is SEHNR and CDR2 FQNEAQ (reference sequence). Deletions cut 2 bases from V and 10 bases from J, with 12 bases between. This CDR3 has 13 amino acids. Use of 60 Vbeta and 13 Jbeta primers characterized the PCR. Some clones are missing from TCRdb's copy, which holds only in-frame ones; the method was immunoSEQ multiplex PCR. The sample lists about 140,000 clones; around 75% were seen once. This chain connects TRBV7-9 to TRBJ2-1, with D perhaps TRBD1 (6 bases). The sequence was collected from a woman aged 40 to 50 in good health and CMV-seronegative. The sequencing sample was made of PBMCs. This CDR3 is CASSLNRVDEQFF. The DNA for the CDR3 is TGTGCCAGCAGCTTAAACAGGGTTGACGAGCAGTTCTTC.